The entry that follows covers one T cell receptor (beta chain) sequence. Its antigen is currently not known. No base quality values were provided; no much bigger clone lies one nucleotide off. For this chain, trimming is 4 bases at the V end and 3 bases at the J end, and the number of junction bases without a gene match is 7. CDR1 and CDR2 were assigned from the germline V gene (reference sequence) as SGHNT and YYREEE. CDR3 length: 15 amino acids, cysteine to phenylalanine. Of the read, only the CDR3 DNA is kept; its 45 bases are in frame from base 1. This sample is drawn from a study of shared clonotypes between healthy human individuals (dated by TCRdb to about 2020). Turning to the overall study: Two women and a few men aged 18 to 49 years were included in the cohort. Leukapheresis yielded between about 0.85 and 10 billion PBMCs per donor. Blood TCR repertoires of five healthy adults were deeply sequenced to estimate repertoire size and the extent of clonotype sharing between individuals. For each donor, CD4 naive and CD4 memory were each given three plates, CD8 naive was given two plates, and CD8 memory was given one plate. Libraries were prepared and TCR repertoires were sequenced by different laboratories using diverse techniques, in order to increase sequencing depth and limit assay-specific biases. On the study overall, not on this receptor specifically: Compared with non-shared clonotypes, the clonotypes found in all four sorted-subset donors had higher generation probabilities. Based on pairwise subsampling, the degree of clonotype sharing among donors was expected to be affected by sequencing depth. Rarefaction of sorted-subset datasets indicated incomplete sequencing despite the large sequencing depth. Naive subsets generally had larger estimated clonotype richness than memory subsets did. Because the study included a small number of donors, the genetic and exposure-history diversity represented was limited. Across a handful of donors, roughly 5.1% of naive CD4, roughly 3.3% of naive CD8, roughly 2.3% of memory CD4, and around 0.4% of memory CD8 clonotypes were shared. Sampling was restricted to blood, and TCR repertoires in tissue are likely to differ from TCR repertoires in blood.

Using the deep immunoSEQ assay, TCR CDR3 regions were amplified from genomic DNA by multiplex PCR. For each cell subset, the extracted genomic DNA was distributed evenly across all wells of several immunoSEQ 96-well plates, and each plate served as one replicate. For sorted subsets, roughly 0.2 ug genomic DNA, equal to about 30,000 T cell genomes, was loaded into each replicate PCR. The purified libraries were quantified using a Qubit 3.0 fluorometer, sized with a Bioanalyzer 2100, and then quantified again using the KAPA Library Quantification kit. A separate single-read 150-cycle Illumina NextSeq 550 flow cell was used to sequence each immunoSEQ 96-well plate. In the authors' own workflow: Because the immunoSEQ output included only junctional sequences and no quality scores, the filtering could not be the same as the filtering used for full-length reads. To assign V/J genes and CDR3, sequences were annotated against IMGT germline references using PyIR, a Python wrapper for IgBLAST v1.9. Any read was removed if the V/J assignment was weak (E-value above 1e-6), the CDR3 was missing, or the read contained stop codons, out-of-frame junctions, or ambiguous translated residues. A V3J clonotype was defined by an identical inferred V gene, J gene, and CDR3 amino acid sequence. The percentage overlap between two repertoires was calculated by dividing the number of shared unique clonotypes by the size of the smaller repertoire. Three approaches were used to assess repertoire richness: RTK rarefaction, the Chao1 estimator, and Recon v2.1 estimates of unobserved clonotypes. OLGA was used to compute generation probabilities for all TCRbeta clonotypes that the gDNA method yielded from a handful of donors. The table was pulled from immuneACCESS by TCRdb, which kept in-frame rearrangements only. Such tables lose some clones; where checked, under half of the loss comes from unresolved V genes, and the rest has no known cause. That table gives V, J and clone size, and the DNA gave D and trimming. The sample has approximately 2,300,000 clones on record, 85% to 95% of them singletons. Of the sample, approximately 0.39% is held by the ten largest clones.

Healthy HIV-negative adults with no recently reported acute infections or vaccinations were included as donors. Every donor was a Caucasian adult residing in Nashville, Tennessee, USA. CD4+ T cells were enriched through magnetic negative selection, after which naive cells were positively selected on CD45RA and the remaining negative fraction served as the memory subset. Blood was collected by leukapheresis, and PBMCs were isolated by Ficoll-Histopaque density gradient centrifugation and then cryopreserved in liquid nitrogen vapor phase. Purity and quantity of every magnetically sorted T cell population were checked by analytical flow cytometry. Genomic DNA was isolated from each sorted fraction and quantified by UV absorbance on a Nanodrop 2000c.

Material: naive CD4+ T cells from PBMCs. Read against the paper, the sample's cell subset or site label means: CD45RA+ positively selected. The clonotype originates from a man aged 18 to 29 in good health. Some clones in this sample may be carry-over from other donors' samples. The sequence links TRBV5-4 to TRBJ2-7; 10 bases in between match TRBD2. CDR3 sequence: CASSRLAGVNYEQYF. The bases are TGTGCCAGCAGCCGTCTAGCGGGAGTAAACTACGAGCAGTACTTC. The full variable domain, with segments outside the CDR3 supplied by the reference TRBV5-4 and TRBJ2-7 proteins, appears as ETGVTQSPTHLIKTRGQQVTLRCSSQSGHNTVSWYQQALGQGPQFIFQYYREEENGRGNFPPRFSGLQFPNYSSELNVNALELDDSALYLCASSRLAGVNYEQYFGPGTRLTVT.